This T cell receptor (beta chain) was observed in a study of T cells in localized non-small cell lung cancer (dated by TCRdb to the early 2020s). Study-wide context: T cell repertoires of 200 to 250 early-stage NSCLC patients were analyzed, with tumors being compared against uninvolved tumor-adjacent lungs. The cohort comprised 200 to 300 treatment-naïve NSCLC patients with resected, localized lung tumors. NSCLC patients had a mean age of around 70 years, and 120 to 150 were male and 85 to 110 female.

TCR beta CDR3 regions were sequenced from DNA using the immunoSEQ Assay. Per the original workflow: To compute T cell density, TCR beta template counts were normalized to usable DNA, which was estimated by amplifying housekeeping genes. Richness was estimated with the preseqR package, extrapolating to 400,000 templates for PBMC samples and 120,000 templates for tissue samples. Clonality was defined by subtracting Pielou's evenness from one. To identify tissue-enriched TCRs, differential abundance testing was run on productive amino-acid clonotypes with a minimum total count of 5 and an alpha of 0.1. The Jaccard Index and the Morisita Overlap Index were used to measure repertoire overlap between compartments. TCR beta CDR3s were clustered by GLIPH together with public tetramer-defined viral CDR3s, and at least three viral sequences plus V-gene enrichment were required for viral motifs. Drawn from immuneACCESS, this table holds only the in-frame rearrangements with V and J called that TCRdb kept. Clones are partly lost; checked studies trace under half to an unresolved V gene and leave the rest unexplained. V and J calls and clone size are as listed in that table; D and trimming were resolved from the DNA. The sample contains around 70,000 clones, roughly 84% of them found a single time. Approximately 1.3% of the sample goes to the ten largest clones.

At diagnosis, peripheral blood, uninvolved tumor-adjacent lung and tumor were collected and were preserved as a mix of fresh-frozen and FFPE material. Blood samples were analyzed as peripheral blood mononuclear cells for TCR repertoire profiling. Broad study findings and their caveats: Uninvolved tumor-adjacent lung showed the highest T cell clonality, higher than tumor, which suggests more focused antigenic responses in the adjacent lung. Because the study design was exploratory, TCR variables were selected using unadjusted p-values without false-discovery rate correction. A median of 57 of the top 100 tumor clones turned up in the paired uninvolved adjacent lung, and fewer than 35 of those clones also ranked among the top 100 of that same adjacent lung. Higher blood T cell density associated with longer overall survival, while higher adjacent-lung clonality associated with shorter survival. Because multi-region tumor sequencing was not performed, intratumor heterogeneity could not be ruled out.

A note on this clone: Its target antigen remains unknown. Base qualities are missing; no much larger clone stands one base away.

After removal of 6 bases from V and 10 bases from J, the junction retains 7 bases not matched to a gene. According to the germline V gene, CDR1 reads SGHNT and CDR2 reads YENEEA. From cysteine to phenylalanine, the CDR3 is 14 amino acids long. The sequence is cut down to CDR3 DNA, 42 bases in frame from base 1. Sequenced material: peripheral blood, taken before any cancer treatment. Recombination linked TRBV11-3 to TRBJ2-1; 12 bases in between match TRBD2. This receptor was identified in a female donor aged 60 or older with stage I lung adenocarcinoma. In nucleotides, the sequence is TGTGCCAGCAGGCCACGACTAGCGGGGGAAGAGCAGTTCTTC. This encodes CASRPRLAGEEQFF.